This TCR beta chain was sequenced in a study of blood T cell repertoires in COVID-19. Study-level information: The origin of the acute and convalescent COVID-19 samples was the United States, Italy and Spain.

Germline V gives CDR1 KGHSH, CDR2 LQKENI. V shed 0 bases, J shed 5 bases, and the junction held 6 bases outside the gene matches. The CDR3 is 15 residues long. The data were produced by immunoSEQ multiplex PCR, yet TCRdb's version contains in-frame clones alone and is incomplete. The sample records about 20,000 clones, about 90% being singletons. The sequencing input was peripheral blood. The chain is built from TRBV18 and TRBJ1-2, with 7 bases that match TRBD1. The origin of this receptor is a human donor in a cohort sampled during active COVID-19. CDR3 loop: CASSPPSPGGYGYTF. In DNA, the CDR3 is TGTGCCAGCTCACCACCGAGCCCAGGGGGGTATGGCTACACCTTC. Full variable domain (missing parts from reference TRBV18 and TRBJ1-2): NAGVMQNPRHLVRRRGQEARLRCSPMKGHSHVYWYRQLPEEGLKFMVYLQKENIIDESGMPKERFSAEFPKEGPSILRIQQVVRGDSAAYFCASSPPSPGGYGYTFGSGTRLTVV.